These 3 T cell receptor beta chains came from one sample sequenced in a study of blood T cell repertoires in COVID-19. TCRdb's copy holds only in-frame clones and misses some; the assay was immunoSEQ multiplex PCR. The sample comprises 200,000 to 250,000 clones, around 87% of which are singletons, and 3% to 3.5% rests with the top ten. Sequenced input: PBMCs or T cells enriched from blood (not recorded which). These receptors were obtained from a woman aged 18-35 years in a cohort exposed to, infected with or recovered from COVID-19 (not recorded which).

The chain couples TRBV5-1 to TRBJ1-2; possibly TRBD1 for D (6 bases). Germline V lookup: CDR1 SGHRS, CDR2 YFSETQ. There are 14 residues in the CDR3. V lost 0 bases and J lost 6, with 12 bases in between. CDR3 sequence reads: CASSLASYRDGYTF. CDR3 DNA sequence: TGCGCCAGCAGCTTGGCCTCCTACAGGGATGGCTACACCTTC. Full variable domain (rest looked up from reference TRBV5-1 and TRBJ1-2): KAGVTQTPRYLIKTRGQQVTLSCSPISGHRSVSWYQQTPGQGLQFLFEYFSETQRNKGNFPGRFSGRQFSNSRSEMNVSTLELGDSALYLCASSLASYRDGYTFGSGTRLTVV.

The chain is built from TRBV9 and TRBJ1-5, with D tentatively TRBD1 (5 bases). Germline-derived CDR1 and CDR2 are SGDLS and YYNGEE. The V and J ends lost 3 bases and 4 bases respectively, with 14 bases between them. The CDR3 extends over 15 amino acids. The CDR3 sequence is CASSAQETANQPQHF. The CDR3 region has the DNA TGTGCCAGCAGCGCCCAAGAGACAGCGAATCAGCCCCAGCATTTT.

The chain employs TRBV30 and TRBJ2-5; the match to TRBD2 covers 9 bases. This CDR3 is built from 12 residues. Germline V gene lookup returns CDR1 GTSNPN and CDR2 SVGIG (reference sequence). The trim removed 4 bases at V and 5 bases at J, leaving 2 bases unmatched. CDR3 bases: TGTGCCTGGACTACTAGCGGGGAGACCCAGTACTTC. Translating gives CAWTTSGETQYF.